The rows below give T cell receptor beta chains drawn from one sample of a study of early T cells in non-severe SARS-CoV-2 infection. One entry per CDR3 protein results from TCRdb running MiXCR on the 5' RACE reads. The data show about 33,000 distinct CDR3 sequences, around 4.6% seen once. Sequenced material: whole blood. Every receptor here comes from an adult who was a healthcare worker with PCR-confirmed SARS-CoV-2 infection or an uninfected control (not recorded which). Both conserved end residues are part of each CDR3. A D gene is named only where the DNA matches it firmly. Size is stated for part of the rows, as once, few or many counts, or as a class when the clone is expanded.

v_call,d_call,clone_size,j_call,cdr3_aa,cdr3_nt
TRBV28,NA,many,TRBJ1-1,CASSLLPGRTEAFF,TGTGCCAGCAGTTTATTGCCAGGGCGGACTGAAGCTTTCTTT
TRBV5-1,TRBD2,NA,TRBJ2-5,CASSLEERGRQETQYF,TGCGCCAGCAGCTTGGAGGAGCGGGGGCGTCAAGAGACCCAGTACTTC
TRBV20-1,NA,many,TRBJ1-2,CSARRGVDYGYTF,TGCAGTGCTAGAAGGGGGGTTGACTATGGCTACACCTTC
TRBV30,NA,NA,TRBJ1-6,CAWGIQGNSPLHF,TGTGCCTGGGGAATCCAGGGAAACTCACCCCTCCACTTT
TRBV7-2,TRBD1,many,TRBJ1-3,CASSRPGTGTGNTIYF,TGTGCCAGCAGCCGTCCCGGGACAGGGACGGGAAACACCATATATTTT
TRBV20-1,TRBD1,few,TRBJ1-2,CSASVGTGNYGYTF,TGCAGTGCTAGTGTAGGGACAGGCAACTATGGCTACACCTTC
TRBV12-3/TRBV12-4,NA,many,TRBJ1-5,CASSEQGGNQPQHF,TGTGCCAGCAGTGAACAGGGCGGCAATCAGCCCCAGCATTTT
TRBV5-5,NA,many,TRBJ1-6,CASSFQTAINNSPLHF,TGTGCCAGCAGCTTTCAAACAGCAATCAATAATTCACCCCTCCACTTT
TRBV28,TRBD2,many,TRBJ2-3,CASSSPASGPTDTQYF,TGTGCCAGCAGTTCCCCCGCTAGCGGGCCCACAGATACGCAGTATTTT
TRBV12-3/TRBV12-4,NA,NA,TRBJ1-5,CASSFRGQPQHF,TGTGCCAGCAGTTTCCGGGGTCAGCCCCAGCATTTT
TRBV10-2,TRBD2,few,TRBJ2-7,CASGSGGTYEQYF,TGCGCCAGCGGTAGCGGGGGGACCTACGAGCAGTACTTC
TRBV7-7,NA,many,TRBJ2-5,CASSPRQYQETQYF,TGTGCCAGCAGCCCACGACAGTACCAAGAGACCCAGTACTTC
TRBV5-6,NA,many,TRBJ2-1,CASSLGSTVGEQFF,TGTGCCAGCAGCTTGGGTTCGACAGTTGGTGAGCAGTTCTTC
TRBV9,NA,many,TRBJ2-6,CASSSDTYSSGANVLTF,TGTGCCAGCAGCTCGGACACCTATTCCTCTGGGGCCAACGTCCTGACTTTC
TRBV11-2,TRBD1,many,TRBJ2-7,CASSFTGVYEQYF,TGTGCCAGCAGCTTTACAGGGGTCTACGAGCAGTACTTC
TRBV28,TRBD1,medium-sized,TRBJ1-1,CASSFRDRGRRDTEAFF,TGTGCCAGCAGTTTCCGGGACAGGGGGCGTCGGGACACTGAAGCTTTCTTT